Following are 25 T cell receptor beta chains from one sample sequenced in a study of Tregs in tolerant kidney transplant recipients. Method: immunoSEQ multiplex PCR; TCRdb's copy keeps in-frame clones and lacks some. The sample has about 46,000 clones, around 90% seen once. The sequenced sample consisted of Tregs from blood. These receptor sequences come from a human donor in good health.

The chain joins TRBV5-1 to TRBJ1-1; a weak D match, TRBD1 (5 bases). This CDR3 spans 16 amino acids. Looked up from germline, CDR1 is SGHRS and CDR2 is YFSETQ. Trimming pared 2 bases from V and 4 bases from J, leaving 18 bases between. DNA for the CDR3: TGCGCCAGCAGCTTCCAACAGGTTCGTTATGGCACTGAAGCTTTCTTT. It codes for CASSFQQVRYGTEAFF. Looking up the rest from reference TRBV5-1 and TRBJ1-1 gives the full variable domain: KAGVTQTPRYLIKTRGQQVTLSCSPISGHRSVSWYQQTPGQGLQFLFEYFSETQRNKGNFPGRFSGRQFSNSRSEMNVSTLELGDSALYLCASSFQQVRYGTEAFFGQGTRLTVV.

This chain uses TRBV5-4 with TRBJ2-4; 7 bases are a match to TRBD2. The germline V gene has CDR1 SGHNT and CDR2 YYREEE (reference sequence). The CDR3 is 16 amino acids. After removal of 3 bases from V and 0 bases from J, the junction contained 6 bases not matched to a gene. The CDR3 protein is CASSSGGTSAKNIQYF. The CDR3 coding sequence is TGTGCCAGCAGCTCGGGGGGAACTTCAGCCAAAAACATTCAGTACTTC.

In its sample, this clone was seen once. The rearrangement uses TRBV7-6 and TRBJ1-4; tentatively, D is TRBD1 (6 bases). V lost 3 bases to trimming and J lost 0 bases, with 11 bases between them. CDR3 length: 16 residues. Germline CDR1 SGHVS, CDR2 FNYEAQ. The CDR3 coding sequence is TGTGCCAGCAGCTTGACAGGTCTGGCAACTAATGAAAAACTGTTTTTT. This gives the protein CASSLTGLATNEKLFF.

The chain uses TRBV7-3 and TRBJ2-1, with 9 nucleotides matching TRBD2. Trimming took 0 bases from V and 8 from J; bases not matched to a gene: 14. Germline assignment: CDR1 SGHTA and CDR2 FQGTGA. The CDR3 is made up of 18 amino acids. CDR3 region: CASSLTPVGGGASDEQFF. Here the CDR3 DNA reads TGTGCCAGCAGCTTAACGCCGGTGGGCGGGGGGGCCTCGGATGAGCAGTTCTTC.

This clone came up once. The chain carries TRBV6-6 and TRBJ1-1, with D unresolved. Trimming stripped 3 bases from V and 1 base from J, with 12 bases between. The CDR3 loop spans 15 amino acids. CDR1 is MNHNY, CDR2 SVGAGI, per germline (reference sequence). CDR3 DNA sequence: TGTGCCAGCAGTTATAAAGGACCCCCGAACACTGAAGCTTTCTTT. Amino acids: CASSYKGPPNTEAFF.

The count of this clone is one. The rearrangement uses TRBV11-2 and TRBJ2-7; TRBD2 agrees at 10 bases. The CDR3 is 15 amino acids. Germline V gene data show CDR1 as SGHAT and CDR2 as FQNNGV. Trimming cost V 1 base and J 6 bases; bases outside gene matches: 6. The CDR3 DNA reads TGTGCCAGCAGCTTAGGGCTAGCGGGAGTAAGCGAGCAGTACTTC. Its translation is CASSLGLAGVSEQYF.

CDR3 loop: CASSQVLSAGLDPSYNEQFF. The CDR3 DNA follows: TGCGCCAGCAGCCAAGTTTTGTCAGCGGGACTAGACCCCTCCTACAATGAGCAGTTCTTC. This chain uses TRBV4-1 with TRBJ2-1; 8 nucleotides agree with TRBD2. Germline lookup yields CDR1 MGHRA and CDR2 YSYEKL. CDR3 length: 20 amino acids. Germline trimming cut 1 base from V and 0 bases from J; bases unmatched to any gene: 14.

The chain carries TRBV5-1 and TRBJ2-1, with 7 nucleotides matching TRBD2. J was trimmed by 4 bases and V by 0 bases; bases with no gene match: 7. The CDR3 loop spans 16 amino acids. Germline V lookup: CDR1 SGHRS, CDR2 YFSETQ. DNA for the CDR3: TGCGCCAGCAGCTTGGTTTCTGGCGGGGGTTACAATGAGCAGTTCTTC. This sequence encodes CASSLVSGGGYNEQFF.

The J gene is TRBJ2-3, the V gene TRBV25-1, with D unclear. The CDR3 runs 15 residues. CDR1 is MGHDK, CDR2 SYGVNS, per germline. Deletions cut 1 base from V and 0 bases from J, with 8 bases between. CDR3 region: CASSEWTGSTDTQYF. The CDR3 DNA follows: TGTGCCAGCAGTGAATGGACCGGGAGCACAGATACGCAGTATTTT.

The chain uses TRBV18 and TRBJ2-7, with D maybe TRBD1 (6 bases). The CDR3 consists of 12 residues. CDR1 and CDR2 from the germline V gene are KGHSH and LQKENI. V lost 6 bases, J lost 5 bases, and 11 bases lay in between. CDR3 sequence (DNA): TGTGCCAGCTCCCCCGACAGGAACGAGCAGTACTTC. It is translated as CASSPDRNEQYF.

This clone was seen a few times. The rearrangement uses TRBV27 and TRBJ2-7, with D tentatively TRBD2 (7 bases). Trimming removed 10 bases at V and 0 bases at J, with 19 bases between. The CDR3 spans 15 residues. Germline lookup yields CDR1 MNHEY and CDR2 SMNVEV (reference sequence). The chain's CDR3 is CATQAGAGLSYEQYF. The CDR3 DNA reads TGTGCCACCCAGGCGGGGGCGGGGCTCTCCTACGAGCAGTACTTC.

The rearrangement links TRBV5-4 to TRBJ1-1; possibly TRBD1 for D (5 bases). Germline loops: CDR1 SGHNT, CDR2 YYREEE (reference sequence). The CDR3 contains 13 residues. The ends were cut back, 2 bases at V and 3 bases at J, with 8 bases in the middle. DNA of the CDR3: TGTGCCAGCAGCTTACAGGTTTACACTGAAGCTTTCTTT. It yields the protein CASSLQVYTEAFF.

The chain recombines TRBV6-5 with TRBJ2-7, with unresolved D. Germline CDR1 MNHEY, CDR2 SVGAGI. V lost 6 bases and J 1 base, leaving 4 bases between the germline ends. This CDR3 is 11 amino acids long. CDR3 DNA: TGTGCCAGCAGCGTATCCTACGAGCAGTACTTC. Protein: CASSVSYEQYF.

The V gene is TRBV5-1, the J gene TRBJ2-3, with D possibly being TRBD2 (7 bases). The V end was cut by 1 base, the J end by 0 bases, with 12 bases between. The CDR3 runs 16 residues. Germline assignment: CDR1 SGHRS and CDR2 YFSETQ. For the CDR3, the DNA is TGCGCCAGCAGCTTGTCGGGGGGCACTAGCACAGATACGCAGTATTTT. This translates into CASSLSGGTSTDTQYF.

The chain uses TRBV5-1 and TRBJ1-6; possibly TRBD1 for D (5 bases). The germline CDR1 and CDR2 sequences are SGHRS and YFSETQ. V was shortened by 0 bases and J by 11 bases, with 15 bases between the two germline ends. CDR3 size: 15 residues. The CDR3 sequence: CASSLEGTTSAPLHF. The CDR3 coding sequence is TGCGCCAGCAGCTTGGAGGGGACCACCTCAGCACCCCTCCACTTT.

J is TRBJ2-1 and V is TRBV11-2; 12 bases agree with TRBD2. CDR1 and CDR2 from the germline V gene are SGHAT and FQNNGV. This CDR3 spans 15 amino acids. V was pared by 4 bases and J by 7 bases, with 5 bases of the junction left unmatched. Here the CDR3 reads CASSSLAGGGNEQFF. In DNA form, the CDR3 reads TGTGCCAGCAGCTCCCTAGCGGGAGGGGGGAATGAGCAGTTCTTC.

The chain has TRBV18 and TRBJ2-1; the match to TRBD1 covers 8 bases. The J segment lost 4 bases and the V segment lost 5 bases, leaving 10 bases of the junction unmatched. CDR3 length: 16 residues. Germline V CDR1 and CDR2: KGHSH, LQKENI. The CDR3 loop is CASSGRQGPRYNEQFF. CDR3 nucleotides: TGTGCCAGCTCAGGCAGACAGGGGCCTAGGTACAATGAGCAGTTCTTC.

This chain uses TRBV10-2 with TRBJ1-2, with TRBD1 identical over 7 bases. J lost 7 bases, V lost 0 bases, and 5 bases had no gene match. The V gene's germline CDR1 is WSHSY and CDR2 SAAADI. CDR3 length: 14 residues. The CDR3 nucleotides are TGCGCCAGCAGTGAGTCGACAGGGCCGGGTGGCTACACCTTC. Translated: CASSESTGPGGYTF.

The gene calls are TRBV2 and TRBJ1-2; D not certain. The CDR3 runs to 14 residues. Trimming removed 7 bases from V and 7 bases from J, with 19 bases in between. The germline V gene has CDR1 SNHLY and CDR2 FYNNEI. The CDR3 DNA is TGTGCCAGCACTCCTTGGACGGGCTGGGGTGGCTACACCTTC. It yields the protein CASTPWTGWGGYTF.

The J gene is TRBJ2-3, the V gene TRBV30, with TRBD2 matching over 10 bases. CDR3 length: 15 residues. Germline CDR1 is GTSNPN and CDR2 is SVGIG (reference sequence). Losses at the gene ends were 2 bases for V and 7 bases for J; bases not matched to a gene: 9. CDR3: CAWSMRASGSYTQYF. CDR3 sequence (DNA): TGTGCCTGGAGTATGCGGGCTAGCGGGAGTTATACGCAGTATTTT.

The chain combines TRBV5-6 with TRBJ2-1; 11 positions match TRBD1. With 3 bases clipped from V and 7 bases from J, the junction kept 3 bases outside the gene matches. The CDR3 sequence is 14 residues long. The germline CDR1 and CDR2 sequences are SGHDT and YYEEEE. This CDR3 reads CASSYGDRGNEQFF. The DNA for the CDR3 is TGTGCCAGCAGCTACGGGGACAGGGGGAATGAGCAGTTCTTC.

Written as DNA, the CDR3 is TGTGCCAGCACCCACGTGGGTCCCGGGACAGGGGGAGGTGATGAAAAACTGTTTTTT. Its translation is CASTHVGPGTGGGDEKLFF. This chain connects TRBV7-9 to TRBJ1-4, with TRBD1 identical over 11 bases. Germline V gives CDR1 SEHNR, CDR2 FQNEAQ (reference sequence). Trimming cost V 7 bases and J 6 bases; bases outside gene matches: 19. The CDR3 extends over 19 amino acids.

In this sample, this clone turned up a few times. V is TRBV2 and J is TRBJ1-3; D ambiguous. The CDR3 covers 14 residues. CDR1 is SNHLY, CDR2 FYNNEI, per germline. V gave up 0 bases and J gave up 3 bases, with 6 bases separating them. CDR3 protein: CASSEALVGNTIYF. CDR3 bases: TGTGCCAGCAGTGAAGCGCTCGTTGGAAACACCATATATTTT. Using reference TRBV2 and TRBJ1-3 for the parts outside the CDR3, the full variable domain is EPEVTQTPSHQVTQMGQEVILRCVPISNHLYFYWYRQILGQKVEFLVSFYNNEISEKSEIFDDQFSVERPDGSNFTLKIRSTKLEDSAMYFCASSEALVGNTIYFGEGSWLTVV.

The rearrangement joins TRBV4-2 to TRBJ1-2; no reliable D call. The CDR3 runs 15 residues. V was trimmed by 0 bases and J by 5 bases, leaving 13 bases between them. Germline V gene sequence: CDR1 LGHNA, CDR2 YNFKEQ. CDR3 loop: CASSQDPIRGYGYTF. Here the CDR3 DNA reads TGTGCCAGCAGCCAAGATCCTATTCGCGGATATGGCTACACCTTC.

This chain links TRBV6-1 with TRBJ1-4; the D gene is possibly TRBD1 (6 bases). Germline V gene data show CDR1 as MNHNS and CDR2 as SASEGT. Trimming pared 0 bases from V and 8 bases from J, leaving 13 bases between. The CDR3 spans 15 residues. As DNA, the CDR3 is TGTGCCAGCAGTGAAGCGCTGGGGGCGGGGGAAAAACTGTTTTTT. It codes for CASSEALGAGEKLFF.